These 9 T cell receptor beta chains were all obtained from the same sample, sequenced in a study of cytomegalovirus exposure and HLA in healthy donors. Researchers ran the PCR with 60 Vbeta and 13 Jbeta primers. The data were produced by immunoSEQ multiplex PCR, yet TCRdb's version contains in-frame clones alone and is incomplete. The data contain 150,000 to 200,000 clones, 70% to 80% of them seen just once; the ten biggest clones take up approximately 2%. What was sequenced was PBMCs. These receptor sequences come from a man aged 30-40 years in good health and CMV-seronegative.

V gene TRBV19 combines with J gene TRBJ2-7; TRBD1 might be the D (6 bases). This CDR3 contains 15 residues. Germline V CDR1 and CDR2: LNHDA, SQIVND (reference sequence). V dropped 3 bases and J dropped 0 bases, with 12 bases sitting between them. The CDR3 spells CASSMDSTLSYEQYF. The CDR3, as DNA: TGTGCCAGTAGTATGGACAGTACCCTCTCCTACGAGCAGTACTTC.

The rearrangement links TRBV7-6 to TRBJ2-1; D unclear. With 1 base removed from V and 4 bases from J, the gap between germline ends came to 8 bases. CDR3 size: 14 residues. Germline CDR1 reads SGHVS; CDR2 reads FNYEAQ. The CDR3 region has the DNA TGTGCCAGCAGCTTAGAGCGAGGTTACAATGAGCAGTTCTTC. It specifies CASSLERGYNEQFF.

V and J are TRBV6-5 and TRBJ1-3; a weak D match, TRBD1 (6 bases). Germline lookup yields CDR1 MNHEY and CDR2 SVGAGI. V was cut by 6 bases and J by 4 bases, with 13 bases left in between. The CDR3 is made up of 14 amino acids. The CDR3 is CASSQTGLGNTIYF. CDR3 sequence (DNA): TGTGCCAGCAGCCAAACAGGGTTGGGAAACACCATATATTTT.

The chain is built from TRBV2 and TRBJ1-5; D is perhaps TRBD1 (6 bases). Germline CDR1 is SNHLY and CDR2 is FYNNEI. V lost 8 bases to trimming and J lost 0 bases, with 14 bases between them. The CDR3 is made up of 15 amino acids. CDR3 bases: TGTGCCAGCCGACAGGAGGATAATAGCAATCAGCCCCAGCATTTT. Protein product: CASRQEDNSNQPQHF.

The chain employs TRBV30 and TRBJ1-5; the D is unclear. The CDR3 covers 15 residues. The V and J ends lost 3 bases and 9 bases respectively, with 21 bases between them. The germline CDR1 and CDR2 sequences are GTSNPN and SVGIG (reference sequence). The CDR3 loop is CAWSGYWQAPMPQHF. The DNA for the CDR3 is TGTGCCTGGAGCGGATATTGGCAGGCACCAATGCCCCAGCATTTT. The whole variable domain, filled in from reference TRBV30 and TRBJ1-5, reads SQTIHQWPATLVQPVGSPLSLECTVEGTSNPNLYWYRQAAGRGLQLLFYSVGIGQISSEVPQNLSASRPQDRQFILSSKKLLLSDSGFYLCAWSGYWQAPMPQHFGDGTRLSIL.

The V call is TRBV30, the J call TRBJ1-3; D call uncertain. Germline CDR1 is GTSNPN and CDR2 is SVGIG (reference sequence). The length of the CDR3 is 15 residues. V lost 5 bases to trimming and J lost 0 bases, with 14 bases between them. Written as DNA, the CDR3 is TGTGCCTGGGGCCCTGGACTGAGCTCTGGAAACACCATATATTTT. Protein sequence: CAWGPGLSSGNTIYF.

The rearrangement uses TRBV28 and TRBJ2-3; D gene unclear. This CDR3 spans 14 amino acids. CDR1 and CDR2 (germline): MDHEN, SYDVKM. V was shortened by 5 bases and J by 0 bases, with 9 bases between the two germline ends. This chain's CDR3 is CASSPPASTDTQYF. For the CDR3, the DNA is TGTGCCAGCAGTCCCCCTGCGAGCACAGATACGCAGTATTTT.

The chain joins TRBV28 to TRBJ2-5; D may be TRBD2 (5 bases). The DNA end is a closer match to TRBJ2-7, so the J assignment may be wrong. CDR1 and CDR2 (germline): MDHEN, SYDVKM. The CDR3 sequence is 13 residues long. The CDR3 sequence is CASTLPGSDEQYF. The CDR3 DNA reads as TGTGCCAGCACCTTACCGGGGTCCGACGAGCAGTACTTC.

The V call is TRBV7-2, the J call TRBJ2-1, with 8 positions matching TRBD2. The length of the CDR3 is 16 residues. V gave up 6 bases and J gave up 7 bases; unmatched junction bases: 14. CDR1 is SGHTA and CDR2 is FQGNSA in the germline V gene. Here the CDR3 reads CASSQVGAGTRNEQFF. For the CDR3, the DNA is TGTGCCAGCAGTCAAGTGGGGGCCGGGACTAGGAATGAGCAGTTCTTC.